The entry below gives a single T cell receptor beta chain sequence along with its context. Antigen unknown. The source of the sample is a study of T cell responses to AZD1222 COVID-19 vaccine. Study-wide findings and caveats: White British donors predominated, females outnumbered males, and clonal diversity was possibly underestimated.

The repertoire was sequenced with immunoSEQ multiplex PCR; TCRdb's copy has only in-frame clones and lacks some. The table includes about 120,000 clones, over 75% detected once. The CDR3 runs 20 residues. V lost 2 bases, J lost 1 base, and 10 bases stayed unmatched. Looked up from germline, CDR1 is ENHRY and CDR2 is SYGVKD. The sample in question was peripheral blood, obtained on day 0 of AZD1222 vaccination. The origin of this receptor is an adult in good health. The chain recombines TRBV10-3 with TRBJ2-3; 15 nucleotides align to TRBD2. CDR3 nucleotides: TGTGCCATCAGTGAGCCCGCTGGACTAGCGGGAGGGCCGGGCACAGATACGCAGTATTTT. Translated, it gives CAISEPAGLAGGPGTDTQYF.